This T cell receptor beta chain was recovered during a study of regulatory T cells in long-lasting Graves disease. Through Arm-PCR of CDR3 regions and iRepertoire HTBI primers, TCR beta libraries were built. TCRdb re-analysed the multiplex PCR reads in MiXCR, keeping a single row per CDR3 protein. The data hold about 520,000 distinct CDR3 sequences, with 12% observed a single time. This clonotype appeared many times. V gave up 0 bases and J gave up 10 bases; unmatched junction bases: 12. This CDR3 has 16 residues. Germline values: CDR1 SGHRS, CDR2 YFSETQ. Documented time point: newly diagnosed GD, antithyroid drugs for less than 3 months. Generation of the TCR library employed RNA extracted from PBMCs. This same sample was also taken into another study, of T cells in Graves' hyperthyroidism and ophthalmopathy.

The sequencing used peripheral blood mononuclear cells (PBMCs), collected at new diagnosis, from a patient treated with antithyroid drugs. The rearrangement uses TRBV5-1 and TRBJ1-5; TRBD1 matches at 8 bases. The sequence derives from a young woman with Graves disease. The CDR3 loop reads CASSLGAGGGPGPQHF. The CDR3, as DNA: TGCGCCAGCAGCTTGGGGGCAGGGGGCGGCCCCGGTCCCCAGCATTTT.